This T cell receptor (beta chain) was obtained from a study of immune heterogeneity within non-small cell lung tumors. V lost 0 bases to trimming and J lost 5 bases, with 7 bases between them. There are 14 residues in the CDR3. The germline gives CDR1 SGHTA, CDR2 FQGNSA. Multiplex PCR relied on 32 V and 13 J primers to amplify TCR beta CDR3. TCRdb re-derived calls from the multiplex PCR reads in MiXCR, one entry per CDR3 protein. The data contain fewer than 25,000 distinct CDR3 sequences, approximately 30% of them singletons. This clonotype was seen repeatedly, ten times or more. Template input, which was bulk tumor genomic DNA, totaled approximately 630 ng per sample. Biopsies, several per primary tumor and spaced far apart, were collected during surgery. Samples came from untreated patients having curative surgery for newly diagnosed non-small cell lung cancer.

The receptor was isolated from a man aged 40-49 years with non-small cell lung cancer. Source material: lung tumor tissue. The rearrangement uses TRBV7-2 and TRBJ2-2; no clear D gene. The DNA for the CDR3 is TGTGCCAGCAGCTTAGCGGTAGGGACCGGGGAGCTGTTTTTT. Protein sequence: CASSLAVGTGELFF.